The 27 T cell receptor beta chains below all came from one sample that was sequenced in a study of Graves' ophthalmopathy and Graves' hyperthyroidism. RNA transcripts were the template, and TCR beta CDR3 regions were amplified from them. The first round was an RT-PCR with HTBI primers, and the second round was a multiplex PCR. Using its own MiXCR run on the multiplex PCR reads, TCRdb lists one record per CDR3 protein. This sample yields more than 300,000 distinct CDR3 sequences, of which 15% are seen a single time; 5.5% to 8% belongs to the top ten. The sample was peripheral blood. The receptors derive from a woman aged 18-29 years with stable Graves' hyperthyroidism.

This clonotype occurred many times. The rearrangement links TRBV20-1 to TRBJ2-7, with D possibly called TRBD1 or TRBD2 (5 bases each). In germline, CDR1 is DFQATT, CDR2 SNEGSKA (reference sequence). The V end lost 6 bases, the J end lost 6 bases, and 33 bases lay between the germline ends. The CDR3 extends over 18 amino acids. CDR3 sequence reads: CSATHPGVGALPSGEQYF. The DNA for the CDR3 is TGCAGTGCCACCCACCCCGGGGTAGGGGCCCTCCCCTCGGGCGAGCAGTACTTC.

This clonotype has a count of ten or more. Relative to the germline gene, one junction end is altered; a read error may explain this. The rearrangement uses TRBV6-5 and TRBJ1-1, with D possibly being TRBD1 (6 bases). Germline-derived CDR1 and CDR2 are MNHEY and SVGAGI. The CDR3 has 15 residues. In DNA form, the CDR3 reads TGTGCCAGCATTTACGGACAGCTTTCCCACACTGAAGCTTTCTTT. Translated: CASIYGQLSHTEAFF.

The rearrangement joins TRBV27 to TRBJ2-2, with TRBD2 matching over 11 bases. Per germline, CDR1 MNHEY and CDR2 SMNVEV (reference sequence). The CDR3 is 16 residues long. V lost 4 bases and J lost 8; bases outside the gene matches: 9. DNA for the CDR3: TGTGCCAGCAGTTCCCTTAGCGGGAGGGCCATGGGGGAGCTGTTTTTT. It translates to CASSSLSGRAMGELFF.

The J gene is TRBJ1-5, the V gene TRBV10-3, with TRBD1 matching over 7 bases. The CDR3 covers 15 residues. Losses at the gene ends were 3 bases for V and 5 bases for J; bases not matched to a gene: 7. Germline CDR1 and CDR2: ENHRY and SYGVKD. This chain's CDR3 is CAISDTGEGDQPQHF. CDR3 DNA: TGTGCCATCAGTGACACAGGGGAAGGAGATCAGCCCCAGCATTTT.

This rearrangement joins TRBV6-1 to TRBJ2-7; TRBD1 is a possible D gene (5 bases). Trimming stripped 3 bases from V and 6 bases from J, with 9 bases between. The CDR3 runs 12 residues. Germline V gene lookup returns CDR1 MNHNS and CDR2 SASEGT. The CDR3 spells CASSEARGEQYF. The CDR3 region has the DNA TGTGCCAGCAGTGAGGCTAGGGGCGAGCAGTACTTC.

This clonotype was recorded many times. The V and J genes are TRBV15 and TRBJ1-1; TRBD1 is a possible D gene (5 bases). Trimming left V 5 bases short and J 0 bases short, with 13 bases between. CDR1 is LNHNV, CDR2 YYDKDF, per germline (reference sequence). The CDR3 length is 15 residues. The CDR3 protein is CATSAPGSLNTEAFF. The DNA for the CDR3 is TGTGCCACCAGCGCACCAGGGTCTCTGAACACTGAAGCTTTCTTT. The variable domain in full, with the rest retrieved from reference TRBV15 and TRBJ1-1, is DAMVIQNPRYQVTQFGKPVTLSCSQTLNHNVMYWYQQKSSQAPKLLFHYYDKDFNNEADTPDNFQSRRPNTSFCFLDIRSPGLGDTAMYLCATSAPGSLNTEAFFGQGTRLTVV.

The CDR3 DNA reads as TGCAGCGTAGCAAAGGCTCGAGGAACTGAAGCTTTCTTT. Protein: CSVAKARGTEAFF. The rearrangement joins TRBV29-1 to TRBJ1-1; no firm D call. V lost 6 bases, J lost 5 bases, and 16 bases lay in between. Germline lookup yields CDR1 SQVTM and CDR2 ANQGSEA. This CDR3 is 13 amino acids long.

This clonotype was counted at least ten times. The J gene is TRBJ1-1, the V gene TRBV6-5; D ambiguous. Germline assignment: CDR1 MNHEY and CDR2 SVGAGI. V was trimmed by 2 bases and J by 0 bases, leaving 4 bases between them. This CDR3 is 13 amino acids long. CDR3 loop: CASSYGMNTEAFF. The DNA for the CDR3 is TGTGCCAGCAGTTACGGAATGAACACTGAAGCTTTCTTT.

This clonotype was counted only a few times. The genes are TRBV19 and TRBJ1-1, with 8 bases that match TRBD1. The CDR3 runs to 14 residues. Germline CDR1 and CDR2: LNHDA and SQIVND (reference sequence). J was trimmed by 5 bases and V by 6 bases; bases with no gene match: 8. CDR3 region: CASRAQGGPTEAFF. The CDR3 region has the DNA TGTGCCAGTAGAGCACAGGGGGGCCCTACTGAAGCTTTCTTT.

The chain uses TRBV6-5 and TRBJ2-5, with D possibly matching TRBD2 (6 bases). The CDR3 spans 14 residues. The V and J ends lost 2 bases and 5 bases respectively, with 12 bases between them. CDR1 MNHEY and CDR2 SVGAGI come from the germline V gene. The CDR3 here is CASSYAGGWETQYF. CDR3 DNA: TGTGCCAGCAGTTACGCCGGGGGTTGGGAGACCCAGTACTTC.

At least ten counts were recorded for this clonotype. The V call is TRBV10-1, the J call TRBJ1-1; tentative D call: TRBD1 (5 bases). The CDR3 is made up of 14 amino acids. V dropped 0 bases and J dropped 5 bases, with 10 bases sitting between them. Per germline, CDR1 WNHNN and CDR2 SYGVQD (reference sequence). The CDR3 here is CASSESGRVTEAFF. CDR3 DNA sequence: TGCGCCAGCAGTGAGTCGGGCAGGGTAACTGAAGCTTTCTTT.

This clonotype was recorded only once. The rearrangement joins TRBV7-9 to TRBJ2-5; D uncertain. CDR1 and CDR2 (germline): SEHNR, FQNEAQ (reference sequence). V was clipped by 5 bases and J by 4 bases, with 20 bases between them. The CDR3 is 16 amino acids. The CDR3 protein is CASSPVGRRIGETQYF. The CDR3 bases are TGTGCCAGCAGCCCAGTAGGTCGACGTATAGGAGAGACCCAGTACTTC.

Ten or more counts support this clonotype. V is TRBV20-1 and J is TRBJ2-2; D remains ambiguous. The CDR3 is 15 amino acids. Germline-derived CDR1 and CDR2 are DFQATT and SNEGSKA (reference sequence). Deletions cut 7 bases from V and 1 base from J, with 16 bases between. CDR3 region: CSVPLGSKNTGELFF. The CDR3 DNA is TGCAGTGTCCCCCTAGGCAGTAAGAACACCGGGGAGCTGTTTTTT.

This clonotype occurred many times. The chain has TRBV29-1 and TRBJ2-7; maybe TRBD1 (6 bases). Trimming removed 1 base from V and 3 bases from J, with 7 bases in between. From germline, CDR1 is SQVTM and CDR2 ANQGSEA. The CDR3 is made up of 12 amino acids. CDR3 bases: TGCAGCGTTGAAGGCAGGGGCTACGAGCAGTACTTC. Amino acid sequence: CSVEGRGYEQYF.

This clonotype was seen repeatedly, ten times or more. The chain recombines TRBV29-1 with TRBJ1-1; a weak D match, TRBD1 (5 bases). The V gene lost 5 bases and the J gene lost 9 bases, with 16 bases spanning the gap. The CDR3 has 12 amino acids. The germline CDR1 and CDR2 sequences are SQVTM and ANQGSEA. The CDR3 region is CSVWGPPTKAFF. The CDR3, as DNA: TGCAGCGTTTGGGGCCCCCCTACTAAAGCTTTCTTT.

This clonotype was seen many times. The chain has TRBV20-1 and TRBJ1-1; D is perhaps TRBD1 (5 bases). The germline V and J ends were trimmed by 6 bases and 3 bases, with 11 bases remaining between them. The CDR3 loop spans 12 amino acids. The V gene's germline CDR1 is DFQATT and CDR2 SNEGSKA (reference sequence). The CDR3 DNA reads TGCAGTGCCCCGGGGGGGGACACTGAAGCTTTCTTT. Its protein product is CSAPGGDTEAFF.

This clonotype was counted many times. The chain employs TRBV12-3 or TRBV12-4 and TRBJ2-7; a weak D match, TRBD1 (5 bases). Trimming shortened V by 5 bases and J by 6 bases, and 23 bases separated the two germline ends. CDR3 length: 16 residues. The CDR3 sequence is CASSQTTVPHLSEQYF. In DNA form, the CDR3 reads TGTGCCAGCAGTCAGACGACAGTCCCCCACCTTTCCGAGCAGTACTTC.

A note on this clonotype: A much larger clone lies a single base off, so this may be a read error. The chain uses TRBV3-1 and TRBJ2-7; D is unresolved. The CDR3 is 11 amino acids. V gave up 0 bases and J gave up 4 bases, with 1 base separating them. Germline CDR1 LGHDT, CDR2 YNNKEL (reference sequence). The CDR3 spells CASSQEYEQYF. The CDR3 DNA reads TGTGCCAGCAGCCAAGAATACGAGCAGTACTTC.

In this sample, this clonotype turned up many times. The V call is TRBV6-5, the J call TRBJ2-7; tentatively, D is TRBD2 (6 bases). The V end lost 2 bases, the J end lost 2 bases, and 13 bases lay between the germline ends. This CDR3 spans 15 amino acids. Germline loops: CDR1 MNHEY, CDR2 SVGAGI. CDR3 sequence: CASSYGGMTAYEQYF. CDR3 bases: TGTGCCAGCAGTTACGGAGGGATGACGGCCTACGAGCAGTACTTC.

The V gene is TRBV28, the J gene TRBJ1-6; D perhaps matches TRBD1 (5 bases). CDR3 length equals 15 residues. Deletions cut 4 bases from V and 5 bases from J, with 12 bases between. Germline V lookup: CDR1 MDHEN, CDR2 SYDVKM. CDR3 sequence (DNA): TGTGCCAGCAGTTATGCCGGGACGGATAATTCACCCCTCCACTTT. This sequence encodes CASSYAGTDNSPLHF.

This clonotype occurred a few times. V and J are TRBV7-9 and TRBJ1-4; the D gene is possibly TRBD1 (5 bases). Deletions cut 1 base from V and 10 bases from J, with 7 bases between. The CDR3 covers 12 residues. CDR1 is SEHNR and CDR2 is FQNEAQ in the germline V gene (reference sequence). CDR3 bases: TGTGCCAGCAGCTTAGACAGGAGAAAACTGTTTTTT. It is translated as CASSLDRRKLFF. Drawing the rest from reference TRBV7-9 and TRBJ1-4, the complete variable domain is DTGVSQNPRHKITKRGQNVTFRCDPISEHNRLYWYRQTLGQGPEFLTYFQNEAQLEKSRLLSDRFSAERPKGSFSTLEIQRTEQGDSAMYLCASSLDRRKLFFGSGTQLSVL.

The chain combines TRBV6-1 with TRBJ2-7; D not resolved. The CDR3 contains 14 residues. Germline V gene lookup returns CDR1 MNHNS and CDR2 SASEGT. The V end lost 3 bases, the J end lost 0 bases, and 9 bases lay between the germline ends. Here the CDR3 DNA reads TGTGCCAGCAGTGATTGGTCCAGCTCCTACGAGCAGTACTTC. Translation: CASSDWSSSYEQYF.

This clonotype was picked up many times. The rearrangement links TRBV20-1 to TRBJ1-5; 7 bases line up with TRBD1. The trim removed 3 bases at V and 5 bases at J, leaving 4 bases unmatched. This CDR3 has 13 residues. Germline V gives CDR1 DFQATT, CDR2 SNEGSKA (reference sequence). The DNA of the CDR3 is TGCAGTGCTAGGGGACAGATGGATCAGCCCCAGCATTTT. Protein: CSARGQMDQPQHF.

This clonotype has a count of ten or more. The CDR3 sequence is CASSDGGILNLNYGYTF. The CDR3 DNA follows: TGTGCCAGCAGTGATGGAGGAATTCTTAATTTGAACTATGGCTACACCTTC. The V gene is TRBV6-1, the J gene TRBJ1-2; D gene ambiguous. Trimming took off 3 bases at V and 2 bases at J, with 19 bases between the two ends. Germline V gene sequence: CDR1 MNHNS, CDR2 SASEGT. The CDR3 is 17 residues long.

At least ten counts were recorded for this clonotype. The rearrangement links TRBV12-5 to TRBJ1-2; D perhaps matches TRBD1 (6 bases). Germline assignment: CDR1 LGHNT and CDR2 FRNRAP. This CDR3 spans 12 amino acids. Trimming stripped 6 bases from V and 4 bases from J, with 9 bases between. The CDR3 is CASGDSFYGYTF. For the CDR3, the DNA is TGTGCTAGTGGGGACAGCTTCTATGGCTACACCTTC.

In its sample, this clonotype was seen many times. V is TRBV10-3 and J is TRBJ2-6; D unresolved. Germline loops: CDR1 ENHRY, CDR2 SYGVKD. V was cut by 6 bases and J by 0 bases, with 9 bases left in between. The CDR3 totals 15 residues. Written as DNA, the CDR3 is TGTGCCATCAGCGAAACAGACTCTGGGGCCAACGTCCTGACTTTC. The encoded protein is CAISETDSGANVLTF.

This clonotype was found many times. This chain joins TRBV12-3 or TRBV12-4 and TRBJ1-2; D gene unclear. The CDR3 consists of 13 residues. Trimming stripped 5 bases from V and 6 bases from J, with 13 bases between. CDR3 in amino acids: CASSRGRRHGYTF. The DNA of the CDR3 is TGTGCCAGCAGTCGTGGTCGAAGACATGGCTACACCTTC.